This T cell receptor (beta chain) was retrieved from a study of blood T cells in healthy people across ages. Overall study findings and caveats: Long-lived donors exceeded aged donors in naive CD4+ cells and diversity. As age increased, TCR beta diversity per million T cells fell in a roughly linear fashion.

CDR1 is LGHNA and CDR2 is YSLEER in the germline V gene. The CDR3 is made up of 14 amino acids. Note on this clonotype: Antigen unknown.

The use of a sample-barcoded 5' primer and a J-beta primer mix characterized a second PCR of about 7 to 12 cycles. MiXCR was run by TCRdb on the 5' RACE reads, yielding one entry per CDR3 protein. The repertoire consists of some 760,000 distinct CDR3 sequences, with approximately 25% occurring once and the leading ten covering around 9.2%. The sample was also linked to a second study, of T cells of mothers and their children.

Sequencing was done on a sample of blood. The sequence derives from a boy aged 5 to 17 in good health. This chain joins TRBV4-3 and TRBJ2-5; D is possibly TRBD2 (6 bases). The J call is doubtful: the DNA matches TRBJ2-1 better. CDR3 loop: CASSRIRGSNEQFF. The CDR3 nucleotides are TGCGCCAGCAGCCGAATTCGGGGGTCCAATGAGCAGTTCTTC.